The 14 T cell receptor beta chains below were found in one sample sequenced in a study of OX40 agonist ivuxolimab in advanced cancers. This table comes from immunoSEQ multiplex PCR, and its TCRdb copy is limited to in-frame clones, with some not included. In the table there are fewer than 75,000 clones, approximately 93% of which are singletons. This sample comprised CD4+ or CD8+ T cells sorted from blood, obtained in a trial of the OX40 agonist ivuxolimab. Source of these receptors: an adult with an advanced solid tumor such as melanoma, head and neck, liver or kidney cancer.

The chain links TRBV15 to TRBJ2-3; no reliable D call. This CDR3 contains 12 residues. The V gene lost 7 bases and the J gene lost 4 bases, with 9 bases spanning the gap. Germline values: CDR1 LNHNV, CDR2 YYDKDF (reference sequence). The CDR3 loop is CATKALSDTQYF. The CDR3 bases are TGTGCCACCAAGGCTCTCTCAGATACGCAGTATTTT.

The count of this clone is one. The chain has TRBV18 and TRBJ2-5; 8 bases agree with TRBD1. Germline CDR1 KGHSH, CDR2 LQKENI. Germline trimming cut 2 bases from V and 1 base from J; bases unmatched to any gene: 3. There are 15 residues in the CDR3. Written as DNA, the CDR3 is TGTGCCAGCTCACCAGATACAGGGGGCCAAGAGACCCAGTACTTC. It is translated as CASSPDTGGQETQYF.

This chain uses TRBV30 with TRBJ1-2; D is unclear. Trimming cost V 7 bases and J 3 bases, with 12 bases left between them. The germline gives CDR1 GTSNPN, CDR2 SVGIG (reference sequence). The CDR3 consists of 12 residues. Written as DNA, the CDR3 is TGTGCCTCCCTCGGGGTGCACTATGGCTACACCTTC. It is translated as CASLGVHYGYTF.

The V gene is TRBV5-8, the J gene TRBJ2-3, with 8 nucleotides matching TRBD2. J lost 0 bases, V lost 2 bases, and 2 bases had no gene match. The CDR3 runs to 15 residues. Per the germline V gene, CDR1 is SGHTS and CDR2 is YDEGEE. CDR3 region: CASSLLAESTDTQYF. The CDR3, as DNA: TGTGCCAGCAGCTTACTAGCGGAGAGCACAGATACGCAGTATTTT. Complete variable domain (other parts from reference TRBV5-8 and TRBJ2-3): EAGVTQSPTHLIKTRGQQATLRCSPISGHTSVYWYQQALGLGLQFLLWYDEGEERNRGNFPPRFSGRQFPNYSSELNVNALELEDSALYLCASSLLAESTDTQYFGPGTRLTVL.

This chain joins TRBV23-1 and TRBJ1-2, with D perhaps matching TRBD1 (6 bases). TRBV23-1 is marked as an open reading frame, function uncertain. The CDR3 length is 19 residues. V was pared by 4 bases and J by 8 bases, with 32 bases between. The CDR3 DNA follows: TGCGCCAGCAGTCCATACTTTCTCTCGCCCATATTCTTGGGGACAGGCTACACCTTC. As protein: CASSPYFLSPIFLGTGYTF.

This clone was observed a handful of times. The chain carries TRBV6-5 and TRBJ1-5; no firm D call. V shed 2 bases and J shed 6 bases, with 8 bases lying between them. CDR1 and CDR2 (germline): MNHEY, SVGAGI. The CDR3 extends over 13 amino acids. The CDR3 DNA follows: TGTGCCAGCAGTTACGCGCTAGGTCAGCCCCAGCATTTT. Translation gives CASSYALGQPQHF.

V usage is TRBV9 and J usage is TRBJ1-2, with TRBD1 matching 7 bases. Germline V gives CDR1 SGDLS, CDR2 YYNGEE. The CDR3 runs to 14 residues. V lost 4 bases, J lost 4 bases, and 7 bases stayed unmatched. The CDR3 region has the DNA TGTGCCAGCAGCCCCGGGACAGATACCTATGGCTACACCTTC. Encoded protein: CASSPGTDTYGYTF.

The rearrangement uses TRBV28 and TRBJ2-2; possibly TRBD1 for D (5 bases). The V gene's germline CDR1 is MDHEN and CDR2 SYDVKM. V lost 1 base and J 4 bases, leaving 13 bases between the germline ends. The CDR3 is 16 amino acids. The CDR3: CASSLSQGIFTGELFF. The CDR3 coding sequence is TGTGCCAGCAGTTTATCCCAGGGCATCTTCACCGGGGAGCTGTTTTTT.

The chain couples TRBV18 to TRBJ1-1; possible D gene TRBD1, 5 bases. The V gene's germline CDR1 is KGHSH and CDR2 LQKENI. V lost 6 bases to trimming and J lost 5 bases, with 13 bases between them. The CDR3 covers 13 residues. Here the CDR3 reads CASSPGRGTEAFF. Here the CDR3 DNA reads TGTGCCAGCTCCCCTGGTAGGGGTACTGAAGCTTTCTTT.

The chain joins TRBV5-1 to TRBJ2-3; D possibly uses TRBD1 or TRBD2 (5 bases each). The V gene lost 0 bases and the J gene lost 9 bases, with 14 bases spanning the gap. Germline-derived CDR1 and CDR2 are SGHRS and YFSETQ. This CDR3 is 14 amino acids long. The CDR3 DNA sequence: TGCGCCAGCAGCTTGGAACAGCTCGGGACGACGCAGTATTTT. This translates into CASSLEQLGTTQYF.

The genes are TRBV27 and TRBJ2-7, with D possibly called TRBD1 or TRBD2 (5 bases each). The germline V and J ends were trimmed by 0 bases and 8 bases, with 17 bases remaining between them. The germline CDR1 and CDR2 sequences are MNHEY and SMNVEV (reference sequence). CDR3 length equals 15 residues. The CDR3 coding sequence is TGTGCCAGCAGTTTATCGTGGGGACCCTCAGTAAAGCAGTACTTC. Protein product: CASSLSWGPSVKQYF.

This sequence joins TRBV7-9 and TRBJ2-5; D perhaps matches TRBD1 (6 bases). Trimming took 3 bases from V and 5 from J, leaving 13 bases between them. The length of the CDR3 is 14 residues. Germline CDR1 reads SEHNR; CDR2 reads FQNEAQ (reference sequence). The CDR3 DNA sequence: TGTGCCAGCAGCTTCGACAGGCCGGAGGAGACCCAGTACTTC. Residues: CASSFDRPEETQYF. The full variable domain, completed using reference TRBV7-9 and TRBJ2-5, is DTGVSQNPRHKITKRGQNVTFRCDPISEHNRLYWYRQTLGQGPEFLTYFQNEAQLEKSRLLSDRFSAERPKGSFSTLEIQRTEQGDSAMYLCASSFDRPEETQYFGPGTRLLVL.

This chain connects TRBV7-7 to TRBJ2-1, with 9 bases that match TRBD2. Germline V gene data show CDR1 as SSHAT and CDR2 as FNYEAQ (reference sequence). The CDR3 runs to 15 residues. Trimming cost V 5 bases and J 0 bases; bases outside gene matches: 2. CDR3 region: CASSLSGSSYNEQFF. Written as DNA, the CDR3 is TGTGCCAGCAGCCTTAGCGGGAGCTCCTACAATGAGCAGTTCTTC.

The chain joins TRBV4-2 to TRBJ2-5; D is perhaps TRBD1 or TRBD2 (6 bases each). The CDR3 spans 14 residues. V dropped 0 bases and J dropped 5 bases, with 10 bases sitting between them. Germline V gene data show CDR1 as LGHNA and CDR2 as YNFKEQ. CDR3 loop: CASSQDGGGETQYF. The CDR3 nucleotides read TGTGCCAGCAGCCAAGATGGAGGGGGGGAGACCCAGTACTTC.